The 18 T cell receptor beta chains below were found in one sample sequenced in a study of cytomegalovirus exposure and HLA in healthy donors. The PCR used 60 Vbeta and 13 Jbeta primers. Here immunoSEQ multiplex PCR was the method, and the copy in TCRdb shows in-frame clones only, minus some. The sample lists 200,000 to 250,000 clones, more than 75% occurring once. Sequenced input: PBMCs. The origin of the receptors is a human donor in good health.

The rearrangement uses TRBV7-9 and TRBJ2-5; TRBD1 aligns across 8 bases. Germline trimming cut 5 bases from V and 5 bases from J; bases unmatched to any gene: 7. The CDR3 has 14 residues. Per germline, CDR1 SEHNR and CDR2 FQNEAQ (reference sequence). The CDR3 region has the DNA TGTGCCAGCAGCCCCGTGACAGGGGTGGAGACCCAGTACTTC. This translates into CASSPVTGVETQYF.

This clone was found a few times. The genes are TRBV7-9 and TRBJ1-2; D gene unclear. The CDR3 extends over 13 amino acids. The V end lost 2 bases, the J end lost 6 bases, and 10 bases lay between the germline ends. Looked up from germline, CDR1 is SEHNR and CDR2 is FQNEAQ (reference sequence). The CDR3 DNA reads as TGTGCCAGCAGCTTATCAGAATTTGATGGCTACACCTTC. Translating it yields CASSLSEFDGYTF.

The chain uses TRBV25-1 and TRBJ2-2, with D possibly matching TRBD1 (6 bases). V lost 1 base, J lost 1 base, and 13 bases lay in between. The CDR3 loop spans 17 amino acids. Germline V gives CDR1 MGHDK, CDR2 SYGVNS. As DNA, the CDR3 is TGTGCCAGCAGTGAATGGTCGGCCAGGGGGAACACCGGGGAGCTGTTTTTT. The encoded protein is CASSEWSARGNTGELFF.

The chain carries TRBV4-3 and TRBJ2-1, with D perhaps TRBD1 (6 bases). V was cut by 4 bases and J by 1 base, with 11 bases left in between. Per germline, CDR1 LGHNA and CDR2 YSLEER. The CDR3 has 15 amino acids. The CDR3 protein is CASSLDSLSYNEQFF. CDR3 bases: TGCGCCAGCAGCCTGGACAGTCTTTCCTACAATGAGCAGTTCTTC.

This sequence joins TRBV5-1 and TRBJ1-1; 9 bases are shared with TRBD1. CDR3 length equals 14 residues. Germline assignment: CDR1 SGHRS and CDR2 YFSETQ. Trimming removed 3 bases from V and 5 bases from J; junction bases left unmatched: 5. Here the CDR3 reads CASSYRGLGTEAFF. DNA for the CDR3: TGCGCCAGCAGCTACAGGGGGCTAGGTACTGAAGCTTTCTTT.

This chain links TRBV10-2 with TRBJ2-3; 7 bases are shared with TRBD1. V lost 6 bases to trimming and J lost 0 bases; unmatched junction nucleotides: 12. The CDR3 has 17 amino acids. Germline V gene sequence: CDR1 WSHSY, CDR2 SAAADI. This chain's CDR3 is CASRPPDRVGSTDTQYF. The DNA for the CDR3 is TGCGCCAGCAGGCCCCCCGACAGGGTGGGGAGCACAGATACGCAGTATTTT.

The chain employs TRBV6-6 and TRBJ1-3; TRBD1 might be the D (6 bases). CDR1 and CDR2 from the germline V gene are MNHNY and SVGAGI (reference sequence). This CDR3 spans 16 amino acids. The V end lost 7 bases, the J end lost 4 bases, and 20 bases lay between the germline ends. The chain's CDR3 is CASIGSQGTLGNTIYF. In nucleotides, the CDR3 is TGTGCCAGCATAGGTTCCCAGGGGACGTTGGGAAACACCATATATTTT.

The V gene is TRBV4-1, the J gene TRBJ1-5, with 11 nucleotides matching TRBD1. CDR3 length: 16 residues. V shed 0 bases, J shed 5 bases, and the junction held 3 bases outside the gene matches. Germline CDR1 and CDR2: MGHRA and YSYEKL. This CDR3 is CASSQDRDRGDQPQHF. In nucleotides, the CDR3 is TGCGCCAGCAGCCAAGATAGGGACAGGGGGGATCAGCCCCAGCATTTT.

The chain is built from TRBV5-1 and TRBJ2-2; 13 bases fit TRBD2. The CDR3 is made up of 19 amino acids. CDR1 is SGHRS and CDR2 is YFSETQ in the germline V gene. The V and J ends lost 3 bases and 9 bases, in that order; junction bases with no gene match: 17. The DNA for the CDR3 is TGCGCCAGCAGCTGGTCGATCTCTACTAGCGGGAGGGCCCATTGGGAGCTGTTTTTT. This codes for CASSWSISTSGRAHWELFF.

The chain is built from TRBV11-2 and TRBJ2-1; possible D gene TRBD2, 6 bases. The ends were cut back, 4 bases at V and 8 bases at J, with 21 bases in the middle. CDR1 and CDR2 from the germline V gene are SGHAT and FQNNGV. CDR3 length equals 16 residues. The CDR3 region is CASSWRGRPPIDEQFF. In DNA, the CDR3 is TGTGCCAGCAGCTGGAGGGGTCGGCCCCCTATCGATGAGCAGTTCTTC.

This rearrangement joins TRBV4-1 to TRBJ1-4; D not certain. The length of the CDR3 is 14 residues. Deletions cut 2 bases from V and 3 bases from J, with 7 bases between. Germline V lookup: CDR1 MGHRA, CDR2 YSYEKL. The CDR3 coding sequence is TGCGCCAGCAGCCAATCTGGGCCTAATGAAAAACTGTTTTTT. It codes for CASSQSGPNEKLFF.

The chain has TRBV5-4 and TRBJ2-7; 7 bases map to TRBD1. CDR3 size: 14 residues. Germline CDR1 is SGHNT and CDR2 is YYREEE (reference sequence). After removal of 1 base from V and 2 bases from J, the junction contained 3 bases not matched to a gene. CDR3 residues: CASSLLTGAYEQYF. CDR3 in DNA: TGTGCCAGCAGCTTGCTAACAGGGGCCTACGAGCAGTACTTC.

This clone has a handful of counts. This chain joins TRBV27 and TRBJ1-1; a weak D match, TRBD1 (5 bases). The ends were cut back, 0 bases at V and 7 bases at J, with 15 bases in the middle. Germline V CDR1 and CDR2: MNHEY, SMNVEV (reference sequence). The CDR3 contains 15 residues. CDR3 in DNA: TGTGCCAGCAGTTTATCAGGGGCCCAGTGGGATGAAGCTTTCTTT. This sequence encodes CASSLSGAQWDEAFF.

This chain links TRBV5-1 with TRBJ2-2; 11 nucleotides align to TRBD1. This CDR3 comprises 16 residues. V shed 4 bases and J 7 bases; nucleotides not matched to a gene: 9. The germline V gene encodes CDR1 SGHRS and CDR2 YFSETQ. CDR3 residues: CASSRSDRGQGGELFF. The CDR3 DNA reads TGCGCCAGCAGCCGTTCGGACAGGGGGCAAGGCGGGGAGCTGTTTTTT.

The chain uses TRBV9 and TRBJ2-1, with TRBD2 matching 8 bases. Germline trimming cut 0 bases from V and 8 bases from J; bases unmatched to any gene: 13. Germline CDR1 reads SGDLS; CDR2 reads YYNGEE. This CDR3 has 17 amino acids. Here the CDR3 reads CASSVGEAGGFVDEQFF. The CDR3 bases are TGTGCCAGCAGCGTAGGAGAGGCGGGAGGTTTTGTAGATGAGCAGTTCTTC. The variable domain in full, with the rest retrieved from reference TRBV9 and TRBJ2-1, is DSGVTQTPKHLITATGQRVTLRCSPRSGDLSVYWYQQSLDQGLQFLIQYYNGEERAKGNILERFSAQQFPDLHSELNLSSLELGDSALYFCASSVGEAGGFVDEQFFGPGTRLTVL.

This chain joins TRBV7-9 and TRBJ2-7; the match to TRBD2 covers 7 bases. CDR1 and CDR2 (germline): SEHNR, FQNEAQ (reference sequence). J lost 0 bases, V lost 5 bases, and 13 bases had no gene match. This CDR3 is 17 amino acids long. CDR3 sequence reads: CASSGGLGPEGSYEQYF. The DNA of the CDR3 is TGTGCCAGCAGCGGTGGACTAGGGCCAGAGGGCTCCTACGAGCAGTACTTC.

This sequence joins TRBV6-5 and TRBJ2-7; D possibly corresponds to TRBD1 (5 bases). V was cut by 0 bases and J by 3 bases, with 12 bases left in between. The CDR3 is 15 residues long. Per the germline V gene, CDR1 is MNHEY and CDR2 is SVGAGI. The CDR3 here is CASSYSGVTNYEQYF. CDR3 nucleotide sequence: TGTGCCAGCAGTTACTCAGGGGTCACGAACTACGAGCAGTACTTC.

The chain couples TRBV5-1 to TRBJ2-3; TRBD2 is a possible D gene (5 bases). The V end lost 2 bases, the J end lost 5 bases, and 9 bases lay between the germline ends. The CDR3 covers 13 residues. Germline V gives CDR1 SGHRS, CDR2 YFSETQ. CDR3 in amino acids: CASSFGREDTQYF. The CDR3 nucleotides read TGCGCCAGCAGCTTTGGACGGGAAGATACGCAGTATTTT.